This T cell receptor beta chain was sequenced for a study of blood T cell repertoires in COVID-19. About the study: The origin of the acute and convalescent COVID-19 samples was the United States, Italy and Spain. Sample material is recorded as cDNA or gDNA derived from T cells, B-cell-depleted T cells, or PBMCs.

The CDR3 is made up of 15 amino acids. From germline, CDR1 is KGHSH and CDR2 LQKENI. After removal of 3 bases from V and 7 bases from J, the junction contained 7 bases not matched to a gene. Authors' processing steps: The authors estimated nucleated cell counts from reference gene primer amplification. Sequencing used immunoSEQ multiplex PCR; TCRdb keeps in-frame clones, though not all of them. Clonal size and the V and J genes are those of that table, whereas D and trimming came from the DNA. In the table there are 200,000 to 250,000 clones, around 84% of which are singletons. The origin of this receptor is a man aged 80 or over with acute or convalescent COVID-19. The chain links TRBV18 to TRBJ2-3; 10 nucleotides match TRBD2. Material for sequencing was peripheral blood. The CDR3 loop is CASSPSSGSPHTQYF. CDR3 in DNA: TGTGCCAGCTCACCTTCTAGCGGGAGCCCTCATACGCAGTATTTT.